This T cell receptor beta chain is from a study of CD8 T cells in Susac syndrome. Looked up from germline, CDR1 is SGHRS and CDR2 is YFSETQ. This CDR3 is built from 15 residues. The V and J ends lost 0 bases and 9 bases, in that order; junction bases with no gene match: 4. cDNA came from roughly 0.53 to 1 ug RNA primed by random hexamers. Amplification of TCR beta CDR3 was carried out by immunoSEQ multiplex PCR, which covered 54 Vbeta and 13 Jbeta segments. TCRdb independently ran MiXCR on the immunoSEQ multiplex PCR reads; one entry per CDR3 protein. The data show about 430,000 distinct CDR3 sequences, more than 80% seen once. Study results and caveats: The study conceded that its TCR sequencing and HLA analysis involved relatively few individuals.

The sequenced target, TCR beta, came from blood CD8+ and CD4+ T cells. While CD8+ and CD4+ T cells were isolated negatively, TEMRA cells were enriched by FACS. Remarks on this clonotype: Its antigen is currently unknown.

The TCR comes from a human donor with multiple sclerosis. This chain connects TRBV5-1 to TRBJ2-1, with 12 positions matching TRBD2. The sequencing input was CD8+ T cells from PBMCs. CDR3 coding DNA: TGCGCCAGCAGCTTGGGACTAGCGGGAGAGCGTGAGCAGTTCTTC. Translation gives CASSLGLAGEREQFF. The full variable domain, its missing parts supplied by reference TRBV5-1 and TRBJ2-1, is KAGVTQTPRYLIKTRGQQVTLSCSPISGHRSVSWYQQTPGQGLQFLFEYFSETQRNKGNFPGRFSGRQFSNSRSEMNVSTLELGDSALYLCASSLGLAGEREQFFGPGTRLTVL.